This note documents a single T cell receptor (beta chain) sequence. Its target is not known. V lost 3 bases and J lost 10, with 25 bases in between. The CDR3 length is 18 residues. Germline CDR1 and CDR2: LGHDT and YNNKEL (reference sequence). In TCRdb, the reads were re-called with MiXCR into one record per CDR3 protein. The data show over 250,000 distinct CDR3 sequences, with roughly a fifth seen just once and approximately 19% held by the top ten. These data belong to a study of T cell repertoires in cytomegalovirus infection. Study summary: In public TCR beta signatures, there were indications of both CMV infection and matching HLA type. Overall study findings and caveats: Accumulated public TCR beta family frequency recognized individuals carrying CMV together with the relevant HLA.

Sequenced here: cultured PBMCs, sampled from culture after CMV antigen stimulation. The sequence came from a human donor in good health (CMV status not recorded). Some clones in this sample may be carry-over from other donors' samples. The rearrangement links TRBV3-1 to TRBJ1-6, with D possibly TRBD1 on 5 matching bases. The CDR3, as DNA: TGTGCCAGCAGCCAGCTCGCCGCGGGTCCACGAAGGGGATCACCCCTCCACTTT. Residues: CASSQLAAGPRRGSPLHF.